Described below is a single T cell receptor (beta chain) sequence and its context. This sample is part of a study of blood T cell repertoires in COVID-19. About the research overall: COVID-19 samples collected from the United States, Italy and Spain covered acute and convalescent phases.

Germline V lookup: CDR1 MNHNS, CDR2 SASEGT. Trimming pared 2 bases from V and 11 bases from J, leaving 21 bases between. The CDR3 extends over 15 amino acids. TCRdb's table, derived via immunoSEQ multiplex PCR, lists solely in-frame clones and lacks some. The repertoire holds some 200,000 clones, with roughly 79% as singletons. The V gene is TRBV6-1, the J gene TRBJ1-1; D remains ambiguous. Sequences were obtained from peripheral blood. The TCR was taken from a woman in her thirties or forties with COVID-19, enrolled during active disease. The CDR3 DNA follows: TGTGCCAGCAGTGAAAGGCGGGTTGACCGCCCGCGGGCTTTCTTT. Protein product: CASSERRVDRPRAFF.